This T cell receptor (beta chain) was sequenced during a study of glioma-infiltrating T cells after dendritic cell vaccination. Study-level results: Survival was not directly related to TCR clonality in these patients. The cohort had few patients with full blood and tumor sets.

Isocitrate dehydrogenase mutation was absent in all glioblastoma patients. The primer mix had 60 V beta and 13 J beta primers. This table comes from immunoSEQ multiplex PCR, and its TCRdb copy is limited to in-frame clones, with some not included. The profile shows around 97,000 clones, about four fifths of them singletons. J lost 5 bases, V lost 0 bases, and 12 bases had no gene match. CDR1 and CDR2 from the germline V gene are SGDLS and YYNGEE. The CDR3 length is 18 residues. Points on this clone: Its specificity is not known.

The chain couples TRBV9 to TRBJ2-1, with TRBD2 matching 9 bases. The source was blood, collected before dendritic cell vaccination. The TCR originated in a human donor with glioblastoma. CDR3 DNA: TGTGCCAGCAGCGTAGCTCCGGCGGGGGCTAGCGGGGACAATGAGCAGTTCTTC. Its protein is CASSVAPAGASGDNEQFF. Full variable domain (rest looked up from reference TRBV9 and TRBJ2-1): DSGVTQTPKHLITATGQRVTLRCSPRSGDLSVYWYQQSLDQGLQFLIQYYNGEERAKGNILERFSAQQFPDLHSELNLSSLELGDSALYFCASSVAPAGASGDNEQFFGPGTRLTVL.